The 32 T cell receptor beta chains below were found in one sample sequenced in a study of early T cells in non-severe SARS-CoV-2 infection. TCRdb reanalysed the 5' RACE reads using MiXCR and keeps one entry per CDR3 protein. This table has 30,000 to 40,000 distinct CDR3 sequences, 6% to 7.5% appearing once. The sequences come from whole blood, collected at baseline. All receptors come from an adult who was a healthcare worker with PCR-confirmed SARS-CoV-2 infection or an uninfected control (not recorded which).

Concerning this clonotype itself: A much larger clone is a single base away; this may be a read error. This chain joins TRBV20-1 and TRBJ2-5; 10 bases line up with TRBD1. This CDR3 spans 15 amino acids. V lost 4 bases, J lost 2 bases, and 7 bases stayed unmatched. Germline V gene sequence: CDR1 DFQATT, CDR2 SNEGSKA (reference sequence). The CDR3 is CSATPGQGPQETQYF. The CDR3 DNA is TGCAGTGCTACCCCGGGACAGGGGCCGCAAGAGACCCAGTACTTC.

This clonotype was observed many times. The chain is built from TRBV12-3 or TRBV12-4 and TRBJ1-2; 9 nucleotides match TRBD1. J lost 0 bases, V lost 6 bases, and 8 bases had no gene match. There are 16 residues in the CDR3. CDR3 sequence (DNA): TGTGCCAGCAGCGGGACAGGGAGTTTAGCTAACTATGGCTACACCTTC. This gives the protein CASSGTGSLANYGYTF.

This clonotype was found a few times. The rearrangement links TRBV18 to TRBJ1-2; the D is unclear. Trimming took 3 bases from V and 1 from J, leaving 9 bases between them. Germline V gene sequence: CDR1 KGHSH, CDR2 LQKENI. The CDR3 runs to 14 residues. The CDR3 DNA reads as TGTGCCAGCTCACCGTCAGGATATAACTATGGCTACACCTTC. This codes for CASSPSGYNYGYTF.

This clonotype is medium-sized within its sample. The rearrangement joins TRBV6-2 or TRBV6-3 to TRBJ2-6, with unresolved D. V gave up 7 bases and J gave up 0 bases, with 7 bases separating them. Germline CDR1 MNHEY, CDR2 SVGEGT. There are 14 residues in the CDR3. This CDR3 is CASTTVSGANVLTF. CDR3 sequence (DNA): TGTGCCAGCACAACAGTCTCTGGGGCCAACGTCCTGACTTTC.

This clonotype was counted at least ten times. CDR3 loop: CASSSGQRGYEQYF. DNA of the CDR3: TGCGCCAGCAGCTCGGGACAGCGGGGCTACGAGCAGTACTTC. This chain uses TRBV5-1 with TRBJ2-7; tentatively, D is TRBD1 or TRBD2 (7 bases each). Trimming left V 3 bases short and J 3 bases short, with 13 bases between. This CDR3 has 14 residues. Germline CDR1 SGHRS, CDR2 YFSETQ.

This clonotype was counted at least ten times. The chain carries TRBV6-2 or TRBV6-3 and TRBJ2-1, with a tentative D call TRBD2 (6 bases). CDR1 and CDR2 from the germline V gene are MNHEY and SVGEGT. This CDR3 region has 13 residues. Trimming removed 0 bases at V and 16 bases at J, with 16 bases between. The DNA of the CDR3 is TGTGCCAGCAGTTACTCGATTATGGCGGGGACCTTCTTC. Its translation: CASSYSIMAGTFF.

This clonotype showed up many times. The V and J genes are TRBV11-2 and TRBJ2-1; no clear D gene. Trimming removed 0 bases at V and 4 bases at J, with 10 bases between. Germline values: CDR1 SGHAT, CDR2 FQNNGV. There are 15 residues in the CDR3. The CDR3 loop reads CASSLEGMSYNEQFF. CDR3 DNA sequence: TGTGCCAGCAGCTTAGAGGGGATGTCTTACAATGAGCAGTTCTTC.

The table lists this clonotype with a few counts. The rearrangement uses TRBV27 and TRBJ1-1; 7 positions match TRBD1. The CDR3 loop spans 14 amino acids. Unmatched junction bases numbered 7, after V lost 5 bases and J lost 4 bases. The germline gives CDR1 MNHEY, CDR2 SMNVEV (reference sequence). DNA of the CDR3: TGTGCCAGCAGTCCCAACAGGGGAGTCACTGAAGCTTTCTTT. It codes for CASSPNRGVTEAFF.

Only a few counts were recorded for this clonotype. V gene TRBV20-1 combines with J gene TRBJ1-5; possible D gene TRBD1, 5 bases. Germline assignment: CDR1 DFQATT and CDR2 SNEGSKA (reference sequence). Trimming cost V 2 bases and J 7 bases, with 15 bases left between them. The CDR3 totals 14 residues. DNA of the CDR3: TGCAGTGCTAGATCCGACAGTTTCATCCAGCCCCAGCATTTT. Amino acid sequence: CSARSDSFIQPQHF.

This clonotype was counted ten times or more. This sequence joins TRBV7-2 and TRBJ1-5; 7 positions agree with TRBD1. Germline loops: CDR1 SGHTA, CDR2 FQGNSA. CDR3 length equals 15 residues. The ends lost 1 base at V and 7 bases at J; junction bases unmatched: 7. CDR3 nucleotides: TGTGCCAGCAGCTTAGATGGTCAGGGGGGCCAGCCCCAGCATTTT. Protein: CASSLDGQGGQPQHF.

This clonotype was found a few times. The chain links TRBV5-6 to TRBJ2-1, with D unresolved. This CDR3 contains 11 residues. V was trimmed by 6 bases and J by 7 bases, leaving 8 bases between them. Germline V gene lookup returns CDR1 SGHDT and CDR2 YYEEEE. CDR3 region: CASTYGNEQFF. Written as DNA, the CDR3 is TGTGCCAGCACTTACGGGAATGAGCAGTTCTTC.

The chain carries TRBV18 and TRBJ1-2; no clear D. Between the trimmed V and J ends, which lost 4 bases and 4 bases, there was a span of 10 bases. The CDR3 sequence is 13 residues long. Germline V lookup: CDR1 KGHSH, CDR2 LQKENI. The CDR3: CASSRDGSYGYTF. The CDR3 region has the DNA TGTGCCAGCTCACGAGACGGAAGCTATGGCTACACCTTC. The entire variable domain, with the rest obtained from reference TRBV18 and TRBJ1-2, is as follows: NAGVMQNPRHLVRRRGQEARLRCSPMKGHSHVYWYRQLPEEGLKFMVYLQKENIIDESGMPKERFSAEFPKEGPSILRIQQVVRGDSAAYFCASSRDGSYGYTFGSGTRLTVV.

This clonotype has ten or more counts. CDR3 in amino acids: CASGLRDEQFF. The CDR3 DNA reads as TGTGCTAGTGGTTTGCGCGATGAGCAGTTCTTC. This chain links TRBV12-5 with TRBJ2-1; D not certain. Germline CDR1 LGHNT, CDR2 FRNRAP. Trimming removed 2 bases from V and 8 bases from J, with 4 bases in between. CDR3 length equals 11 residues.

This clonotype was recorded a few times. The chain recombines TRBV11-1 with TRBJ2-6; D is unclear. The CDR3 extends over 14 amino acids. Germline lookup yields CDR1 SGHAT and CDR2 FQDESV (reference sequence). Trimming removed 6 bases from V and 0 bases from J, with 6 bases in between. The CDR3 loop is CASRVGSGANVLTF. In DNA form, the CDR3 reads TGTGCCAGCAGAGTAGGCTCTGGGGCCAACGTCCTGACTTTC.

This clonotype appeared many times. V gene TRBV12-3 or TRBV12-4 combines with J gene TRBJ1-5; unclear D gene. Trimming took 4 bases from V and 3 from J, leaving 7 bases between them. The CDR3 has 13 residues. The CDR3 loop reads CASSSTDNQPQHF. The CDR3 bases are TGTGCCAGCAGTTCCACAGACAATCAGCCCCAGCATTTT.

This clonotype has a count of ten or more. The V call is TRBV6-5, the J call TRBJ1-1; D may be TRBD1 (5 bases). The CDR3 has 14 amino acids. CDR1 is MNHEY and CDR2 is SVGAGI in the germline V gene. V gave up 5 bases and J gave up 1 base, with 11 bases separating them. CDR3 nucleotide sequence: TGTGCCAGCAGTCGAGGGCAGGGGAACACTGAAGCTTTCTTT. As protein: CASSRGQGNTEAFF.

This clonotype came up a few times. This chain's CDR3 is CASSPLDRASTEAFF. For the CDR3, the DNA is TGTGCCAGCAGCCCCCTAGACAGGGCTAGCACTGAAGCTTTCTTT. The rearrangement uses TRBV5-6 and TRBJ1-1, with 7 nucleotides matching TRBD1. Trimming took 4 bases from V and 4 from J; bases not matched to a gene: 10. The germline V gene encodes CDR1 SGHDT and CDR2 YYEEEE. This CDR3 comprises 15 residues.

At least ten counts were recorded for this clonotype. V gene TRBV7-9 combines with J gene TRBJ2-1; 9 bases are a match to TRBD1. The CDR3 spans 14 residues. Trimming at V came to 0 bases and at J to 7 bases, leaving 1 base not matched to a gene. Looked up from germline, CDR1 is SEHNR and CDR2 is FQNEAQ (reference sequence). The CDR3 region has the DNA TGTGCCAGCAGCTTAGCACAGGGGGCGAATGAGCAGTTCTTC. Its translation is CASSLAQGANEQFF.

This clonotype was seen a handful of times. The chain employs TRBV7-9 and TRBJ2-1; D is perhaps TRBD2 (5 bases). The length of the CDR3 is 12 residues. Germline V gene sequence: CDR1 SEHNR, CDR2 FQNEAQ (reference sequence). Trimming shortened V by 8 bases and J by 5 bases, and 10 bases separated the two germline ends. CDR3 residues: CASWTLHNEQFF. The CDR3 DNA sequence: TGTGCCAGCTGGACTCTACACAATGAGCAGTTCTTC.

The chain has TRBV6-2 or TRBV6-3 and TRBJ2-7; 9 bases fit TRBD1. Looked up from germline, CDR1 is MNHEY and CDR2 is SVGEGT. The CDR3 has 14 residues. Trimming removed 7 bases from V and 2 bases from J; junction bases left unmatched: 6. The CDR3 nucleotides read TGTGCCAGCATGGTCCGGGACAGGGCCTACGAGCAGTACTTC. Residues: CASMVRDRAYEQYF.

This clonotype has a count of ten or more. Sequence at one end of the junction differs from germline and may be a read error. The CDR3 DNA is TGTGCTAGCAGCTTTCGGGGCCAAGAGACCCAGTACTTC. It encodes CASSFRGQETQYF. The V call is TRBV7-7, the J call TRBJ2-5; maybe TRBD2 (5 bases). The length of the CDR3 is 13 residues. Germline assignment: CDR1 SSHAT and CDR2 FNYEAQ (reference sequence).

This clonotype showed up just a few times. The chain joins TRBV29-1 to TRBJ1-1; a weak D match, TRBD1 (6 bases). The length of the CDR3 is 12 residues. V was shortened by 7 bases and J by 0 bases, with 9 bases between the two germline ends. The germline CDR1 and CDR2 sequences are SQVTM and ANQGSEA. The CDR3 DNA follows: TGCAGCGGGGGACATTTGAACACTGAAGCTTTCTTT. It is translated as CSGGHLNTEAFF.

The V gene is TRBV28, the J gene TRBJ2-7; 12 nucleotides line up with TRBD2. Germline-derived CDR1 and CDR2 are MDHEN and SYDVKM. The CDR3 has 13 amino acids. The V gene end was trimmed by 10 bases and the J gene end by 5 bases; junction bases not matched to a gene: 6. The CDR3, as DNA: TGTGCCATCCTAGCGGGAGGGCCCCACGAGCAGTACTTC. Residues: CAILAGGPHEQYF.

This clonotype has ten or more counts. This sequence joins TRBV4-1 and TRBJ1-5; 11 positions match TRBD1. Trimming took 6 bases from V and 4 from J; bases not matched to a gene: 5. The length of the CDR3 is 15 residues. Germline CDR1 reads MGHRA; CDR2 reads YSYEKL. Written as DNA, the CDR3 is TGCGCCAGCAGAACCGGGACAGGGGGAAATCAGCCCCAGCATTTT. Protein sequence: CASRTGTGGNQPQHF.

V is TRBV18 and J is TRBJ2-7, with D uncertain. Deletions cut 1 base from V and 2 bases from J, with 9 bases between. This CDR3 is 14 amino acids long. Germline lookup yields CDR1 KGHSH and CDR2 LQKENI. As DNA, the CDR3 is TGTGCCAGCTCACCACAACAGCCTCCCTACGAGCAGTACGTC. It is translated as CASSPQQPPYEQYV.

This clonotype has a count of ten or more. J is TRBJ2-3 and V is TRBV28; TRBD2 aligns across 9 bases. Looked up from germline, CDR1 is MDHEN and CDR2 is SYDVKM. Trimming at V came to 7 bases and at J to 0 bases, leaving 2 bases not matched to a gene. The CDR3 is 14 residues long. CDR3 region: CASTGLASTDTQYF. CDR3 in DNA: TGTGCCAGCACCGGACTAGCGAGCACAGATACGCAGTATTTT.

The chain recombines TRBV29-1 with TRBJ2-5; the D call may be TRBD1 or TRBD2 (6 bases each). The CDR3 extends over 15 amino acids. Trimming took 1 base from V and 7 from J, leaving 19 bases between them. Looked up from germline, CDR1 is SQVTM and CDR2 is ANQGSEA. The CDR3 DNA is TGCAGCGTTGAAGGACAGGAAAGGCCAGCGGGGACCCAGTACTTC. This encodes CSVEGQERPAGTQYF.

This clonotype was observed many times. The rearrangement uses TRBV30 and TRBJ1-5; the D is unclear. There are 14 residues in the CDR3. V was pared by 0 bases and J by 7 bases, with 13 bases between. The V gene's germline CDR1 is GTSNPN and CDR2 SVGIG (reference sequence). The CDR3 nucleotides read TGTGCCTGGAGTGTAATGGGGTCGGGACAGCCCCAGCATTTT. The encoded protein is CAWSVMGSGQPQHF.

The J gene is TRBJ2-5, the V gene TRBV27; weak D call: TRBD1 (5 bases). Germline V gives CDR1 MNHEY, CDR2 SMNVEV (reference sequence). The CDR3 has 15 amino acids. V was pared by 2 bases and J by 1 base, with 11 bases between. The CDR3 DNA is TGTGCCAGCAGTTTAATGAGGACATTCCAAGAGACCCAGTACTTC. Amino acid sequence: CASSLMRTFQETQYF.

This clonotype was detected many times. The J gene is TRBJ2-2, the V gene TRBV20-1; perhaps TRBD1 as D (6 bases). Trimming took 3 bases from V and 2 from J, leaving 10 bases between them. The CDR3 is made up of 14 amino acids. Germline values: CDR1 DFQATT, CDR2 SNEGSKA (reference sequence). CDR3 loop: CSASHRANTGELFF. The CDR3, as DNA: TGCAGTGCTAGCCACAGGGCTAACACCGGGGAGCTGTTTTTT.

In this sample, this clonotype turned up many times. The chain has TRBV4-3 and TRBJ1-1; D remains unclear. V was cut by 0 bases and J by 0 bases, with 5 bases left in between. The length of the CDR3 is 14 residues. CDR1 and CDR2 from the germline V gene are LGHNA and YSLEER. CDR3 residues: CASSQERMNTEAFF. The CDR3 DNA reads TGCGCCAGCAGCCAAGAACGGATGAACACTGAAGCTTTCTTT.

This clonotype was counted ten times or more. The chain combines TRBV5-4 with TRBJ2-3, with a weak D call TRBD2 (5 bases). Germline lookup yields CDR1 SGHNT and CDR2 YYREEE (reference sequence). The CDR3 runs 16 residues. Trimming removed 3 bases at V and 2 bases at J, with 16 bases between. In nucleotides, the CDR3 is TGTGCCAGCAGCTATCCCGGCGGTAGCGCCACAGATACGCAGTATTTT. This gives the protein CASSYPGGSATDTQYF.